These 5 T cell receptor beta chains were all obtained from the same sample, sequenced in a study of CXCR3-negative and CXCR3-positive naive CD8 T cells (dated by TCRdb to about 2019). What the study reported, not specific to this receptor: Compared with CXCR3-negative naive cells, CXCR3-positive naive cells had TRB CDR3s with higher hydrophobicity (lower Kidera factor 4), lower energy, and higher strength and volume indices.

The instrument was a NextSeq 550. The Human TCR Profiling Kit (MiLaboratory) was used to make UMI-labeled 5' RACE TRB cDNA libraries. Each CDR3 protein sequence appears as one entry after TCRdb reprocessed the reads, and no DNA is included. The sample table gives over 100,000 distinct CDR3 sequences. The ten largest clones represent just over 0.35% of the sample. Which antigens these TCRs recognize remains unknown. The sequenced material came from naive CXCR3+ CD8+ T cells from blood. The sample's cell subset or site label, in plain terms: CD45RO-CCR7+CD27+CD95- naive CD8+ T cells expressing CXCR3 (TNR3+). The receptors come from a human donor in good health. Some clones in this sample may be carry-over from other donors' samples.

The chain recombines TRBV29-1 with TRBJ1-2; the D call from TCRdb, TRBD1, cannot be confirmed without DNA. CDR1 and CDR2 from the germline V gene are SQVTM and ANQGSEA. The CDR3 extends over 13 amino acids. The CDR3 sequence is CSVPGQGKYGYTF.

The J gene is TRBJ2-3, the V gene TRBV4-3; TCRdb's D gene call, TRBD2, goes unchecked for lack of DNA. From germline, CDR1 is LGHNA and CDR2 YSLEER. The CDR3 is made up of 17 amino acids. The CDR3 here is CASSQDRLAGPKDTQYF.

This chain links TRBV6-2 or TRBV6-3 with TRBJ2-1. The length of the CDR3 is 13 residues. CDR1 and CDR2 from the germline V gene are MNHEY and SVGEGT. The CDR3 loop reads CASSYLSYNEQFF.

The chain couples TRBV12-3 or TRBV12-4 to TRBJ2-1; as DNA is missing, the TRBD2 call by TCRdb cannot be tested. The CDR3 sequence is 16 residues long. CDR3 sequence: CASSFGLAGGGDEQFF.

The chain is built from TRBV6-2 or TRBV6-3 and TRBJ2-3. This CDR3 is 14 amino acids long. Germline V lookup: CDR1 MNHEY, CDR2 SVGEGT. The CDR3 sequence is CASSYWAETDTQYF.